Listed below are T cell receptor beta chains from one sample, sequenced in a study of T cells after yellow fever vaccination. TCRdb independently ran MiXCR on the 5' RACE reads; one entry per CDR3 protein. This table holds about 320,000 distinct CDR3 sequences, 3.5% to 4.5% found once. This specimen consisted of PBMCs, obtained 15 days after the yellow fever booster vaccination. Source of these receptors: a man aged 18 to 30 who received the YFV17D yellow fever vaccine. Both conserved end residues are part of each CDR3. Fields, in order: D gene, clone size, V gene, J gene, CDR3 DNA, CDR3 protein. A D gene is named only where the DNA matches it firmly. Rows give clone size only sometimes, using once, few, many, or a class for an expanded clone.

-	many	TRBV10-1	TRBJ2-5	TGCGCCAGCAGTCCAGAATCTCCGGCAGAGACCCAGTACTTC	CASSPESPAETQYF
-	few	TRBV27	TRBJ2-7	TGTGCCAGCAGTTTAGGGCTTGCAGGGATCTACGAGCAGTACTTC	CASSLGLAGIYEQYF
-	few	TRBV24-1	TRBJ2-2	TGTGCCACCAGTGATACGGGGGGCAACACCGGGGAGCTGTTTTTT	CATSDTGGNTGELFF
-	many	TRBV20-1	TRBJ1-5	TGCAGTGCTGCCCGGGGTCCTAATCAGCCCCAGCATTTT	CSAARGPNQPQHF
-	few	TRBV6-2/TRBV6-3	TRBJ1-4	TGTGCCAGCAGTTACCGGGTCCGGGAAAAACTGTTTTTT	CASSYRVREKLFF
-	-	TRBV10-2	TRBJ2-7	TGCGCCAGCAGGCACCTGGAGGTAAACCCCTCCTACGAGCAGTACTTC	CASRHLEVNPSYEQYF
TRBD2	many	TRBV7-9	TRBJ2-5	TGTGCCATATCACCGGGACTAGCGGGGGCAGGAGAGACCCAGTACTTC	CAISPGLAGAGETQYF
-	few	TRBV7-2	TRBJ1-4	TGTGCCAGCAGTCTGGACGGTGTTTTTAATGAAAAACTGTTTTTT	CASSLDGVFNEKLFF
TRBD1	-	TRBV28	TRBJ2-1	TGTGCCAGCAGTCACAGGGGCAGGATATACAATGAGCAGTTCTTC	CASSHRGRIYNEQFF
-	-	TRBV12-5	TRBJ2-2	TGTGCTAGTGGTTTTGACGCTCCGAACACCGGGGAGCTGTTTTTT	CASGFDAPNTGELFF
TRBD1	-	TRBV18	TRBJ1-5	TGTGCCAGCTCACCACCGGGGACAGCCCTGAAGCCCCAGCATTTT	CASSPPGTALKPQHF
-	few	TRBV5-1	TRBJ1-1	TGCGCCAGCAGCTCAACAGGGATAGCCGCCACTGAAGCTTTCTTT	CASSSTGIAATEAFF
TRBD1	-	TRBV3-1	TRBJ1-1	TGTGCCAGCAGACCCCGACAGGGTCAGAACACTGAAGCTTTCTTT	CASRPRQGQNTEAFF
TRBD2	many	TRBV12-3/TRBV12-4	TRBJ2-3	TGTGCCAGCAGTTTAGATATAGCGGGGTCCACAGATACGCAGTATTTT	CASSLDIAGSTDTQYF
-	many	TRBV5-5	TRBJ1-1	TGTGCCAGCAGCCTGGGGACGGGAGGTCGTTTCACTGAAGCTTTCTTT	CASSLGTGGRFTEAFF
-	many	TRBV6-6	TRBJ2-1	TGTGCCAGCAGTACAGGACAGCTCGAACAGTTCTTC	CASSTGQLEQFF
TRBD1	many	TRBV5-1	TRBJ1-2	TGCGCCAGCAGCCCGGACAGGGGAGACTATGGCTACACCTTC	CASSPDRGDYGYTF
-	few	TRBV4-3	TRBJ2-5	TGCGCCAGCAGCCAAGAGCTGGTACCGGGTGAAGAGACCCAGTACTTC	CASSQELVPGEETQYF
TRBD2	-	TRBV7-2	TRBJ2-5	TGTGCCAGCAGTCCGGGACTAGCGGGGGAAGGGGAGACCCAGTACTTC	CASSPGLAGEGETQYF
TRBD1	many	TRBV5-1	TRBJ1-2	TGCGCCAGCAGCTCGGGGACAGCCGAAAACTATGGCTACACCTTC	CASSSGTAENYGYTF
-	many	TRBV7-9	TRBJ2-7	TGTGCCAGCAGCTTAGAAAAGAACGAGCAGTACTTC	CASSLEKNEQYF
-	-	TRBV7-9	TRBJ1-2	TGTGCCAGCAGCGACACTGCTAACTATGGCTACACCTTC	CASSDTANYGYTF
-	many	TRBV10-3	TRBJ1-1	TGTGCCATCAGGATACAGGGCGTAAACACTGAAGCTTTCTTT	CAIRIQGVNTEAFF
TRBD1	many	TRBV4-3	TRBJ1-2	TGCGCCAGCAGCCAAGATGAGGGGGCGCGGGGCTACACCTTC	CASSQDEGARGYTF
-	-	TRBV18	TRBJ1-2	TGTGCCAGCTCACCACGTCTGCAAGTCCGATATGGCTACACCTTC	CASSPRLQVRYGYTF
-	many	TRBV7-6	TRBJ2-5	TGTGCCAGCAGCCTGACCGACGGGGCCGTTCGGTTC	CASSLTDGAVRF
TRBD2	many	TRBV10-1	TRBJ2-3	TGCGCCAGCAGTGAGTCGCTGGGACTAGCGGAAACAGATACGCAGTATTTT	CASSESLGLAETDTQYF